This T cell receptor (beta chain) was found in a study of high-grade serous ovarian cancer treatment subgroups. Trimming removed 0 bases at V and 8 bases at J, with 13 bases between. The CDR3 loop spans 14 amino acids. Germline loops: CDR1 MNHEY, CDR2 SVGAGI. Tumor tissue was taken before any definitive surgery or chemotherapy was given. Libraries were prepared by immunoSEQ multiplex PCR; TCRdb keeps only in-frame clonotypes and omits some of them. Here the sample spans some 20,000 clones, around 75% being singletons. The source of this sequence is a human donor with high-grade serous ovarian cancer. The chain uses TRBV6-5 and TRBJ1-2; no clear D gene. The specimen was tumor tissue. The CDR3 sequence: CASSYSGGRGGYTF. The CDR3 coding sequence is TGTGCCAGCAGTTACTCGGGCGGGAGAGGAGGCTACACCTTC.